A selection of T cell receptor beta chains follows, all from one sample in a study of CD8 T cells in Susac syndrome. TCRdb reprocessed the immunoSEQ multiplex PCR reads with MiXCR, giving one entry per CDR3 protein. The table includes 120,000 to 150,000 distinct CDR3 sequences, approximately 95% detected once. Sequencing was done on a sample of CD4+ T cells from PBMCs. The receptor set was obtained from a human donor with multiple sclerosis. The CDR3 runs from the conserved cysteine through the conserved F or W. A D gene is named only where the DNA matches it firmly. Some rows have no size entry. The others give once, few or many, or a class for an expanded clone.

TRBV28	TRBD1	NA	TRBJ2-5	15	TGTGCCAGCAGTTTAAGACAGGGCATTCAAGAGACCCAGTACTTC	CASSLRQGIQETQYF
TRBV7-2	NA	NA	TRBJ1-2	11	TGTGCCAGCAGCTTTAAGGGCGGCTACACCTTC	CASSFKGGYTF
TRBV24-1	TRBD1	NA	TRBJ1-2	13	TGTGCCTCAAGTGACAGGGTAGGAGGTGGCTACACCTTC	CASSDRVGGGYTF
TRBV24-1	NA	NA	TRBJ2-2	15	TGTGCCACCAGTGATCCCGCGACGCAGACCGGGGAGCTGTTTTTT	CATSDPATQTGELFF
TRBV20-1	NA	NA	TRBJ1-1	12	TGCAGTGCTAGTGTGGTGAACACTGAAGCTTTCTTT	CSASVVNTEAFF
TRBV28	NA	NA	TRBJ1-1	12	TGTGCCAGCAGTTTAGTAAGGGCAGGGCCGGTCTTT	CASSLVRAGPVF
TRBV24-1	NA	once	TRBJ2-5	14	TGTGCCACCAGTGATCCGACCCGGGCCGAGACCCAGTACTTC	CATSDPTRAETQYF
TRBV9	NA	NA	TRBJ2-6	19	TGTGCCAGCAGCCCCCTCCGGGGCAGGGTCCCCTCTGGGGCCAACGTCCTGACTTTC	CASSPLRGRVPSGANVLTF
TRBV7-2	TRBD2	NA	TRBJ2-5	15	TGTGCCAGCAGCCAGCTAGCGGGAGCCGCGAAGACCCAGTACTTC	CASSQLAGAAKTQYF
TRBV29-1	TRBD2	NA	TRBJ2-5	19	TGCAGCGTTGAAGTCTCTACCGTTCGACTAGCGGGAGTGGTGGAGACCCAGTACTTC	CSVEVSTVRLAGVVETQYF
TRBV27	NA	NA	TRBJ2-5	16	TGTGCCAGCAGCCCCCCGCCCAGCGGTCCATGGGAGACCCAGTACTTC	CASSPPPSGPWETQYF
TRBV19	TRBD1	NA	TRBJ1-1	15	TGTGCCAGTAGTCCAAAGGACAGGGAGAACACTGAAGCTTTCTTT	CASSPKDRENTEAFF
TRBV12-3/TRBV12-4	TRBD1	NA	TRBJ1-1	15	TGTGCCAGCAGTTTGACAGGGGGGGTGAACACTGAAGCTTTCTTT	CASSLTGGVNTEAFF
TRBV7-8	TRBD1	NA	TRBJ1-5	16	TGTGCCAGCAGCTTAATAGGGCAGGGGGCATGGCAGCCCCAGCATTTT	CASSLIGQGAWQPQHF
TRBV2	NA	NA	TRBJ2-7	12	TGTGCCAGCAGTACCGTACGGGACGAGCAGTACTTC	CASSTVRDEQYF
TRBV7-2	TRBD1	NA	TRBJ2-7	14	TGTGCCAGCAGCTTCAGACAGGGGACGGTCGAGCAGTACTTC	CASSFRQGTVEQYF
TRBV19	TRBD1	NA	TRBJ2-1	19	TGTGCCAGTAGTACCCTGCGATTTGCGGACAGGGGGACGAACAATGAGCAGTTCTTC	CASSTLRFADRGTNNEQFF